The source of this TCR beta chain is a study of T cells expressing NK-cell markers. In the study overall: All TCR beta repertoires analysed originated from sorted CD3+CD56+NKG2C+, CD3+CD56+NKG2C- and CD3+CD56-NKG2C+ T cells.

Remarks on this clonotype: Its antigen is unidentified.

The V gene's germline CDR1 is MNHEY and CDR2 SVGEGT. This CDR3 region has 14 residues. TCRdb reprocessed the 5' RACE reads, with one entry per CDR3 protein and no DNA. The sample has roughly 450,000 distinct CDR3 sequences. Study results and caveats: Of the CD8+ T cell pool in six donors, about 1.0-7.0% was accounted for by dominant NKG2C+ clonotypes.

The receptor comes from a woman between 50 and 59 years old in good health. The V call is TRBV6-2 or TRBV6-3, the J call TRBJ2-2; as DNA is missing, the TRBD2 call by TCRdb cannot be tested. Specimen: blood T cells: a sorted CD56 or NKG2C T cell subset, CD4+ or CD8+ T cells, or bulk PBMC T cells (not recorded which). The CDR3 sequence is CASSLQRDTGELFF.